The rows below give T cell receptor beta chains drawn from one sample of a study of shared clonotypes between healthy human individuals. Profiled with immunoSEQ multiplex PCR; TCRdb holds only in-frame clones, not every one. The sample shows around 2.5 million clones, 80% to 95% of them seen only once. Material: naive CD4+ T cells from PBMCs. The receptor set was obtained from a man aged 18 to 29 in good health. Some clones in this sample may be carry-over from other donors' samples. Each CDR3 is given with its conserved first and last residue. The D gene is left open where the match is weak. Clone size is shown for a subset of rows, as once, few, many or a class of expanded clone.

j_gene: TRBJ2-5
abundance: .
d_gene: .
v_gene: TRBV6-5
CDR3aa: CASSYVLPQETQYF
CDR3nt: TGTGCCAGCAGTTACGTTCTACCCCAAGAGACCCAGTACTTC

j_gene: TRBJ2-7
abundance: once
d_gene: TRBD1
v_gene: TRBV4-1
CDR3aa: CASSQAGTASYEQYF
CDR3nt: TGCGCCAGCAGCCAAGCCGGGACAGCTTCCTACGAGCAGTACTTC

j_gene: TRBJ2-2
abundance: .
d_gene: .
v_gene: TRBV7-3
CDR3aa: CASSTHKAGELFF
CDR3nt: TGTGCCAGCAGCACACACAAGGCCGGGGAGCTGTTTTTT

j_gene: TRBJ2-7
abundance: .
d_gene: .
v_gene: TRBV23-1
CDR3aa: CASSPGAPYEQYF
CDR3nt: TGCGCCAGCAGTCCCGGGGCCCCCTACGAGCAGTACTTC

j_gene: TRBJ1-1
abundance: .
d_gene: .
v_gene: TRBV28
CDR3aa: CASSPMGTNTEAFF
CDR3nt: TGTGCCAGCAGTCCGATGGGGACGAACACTGAAGCTTTCTTT

j_gene: TRBJ2-7
abundance: .
d_gene: TRBD1
v_gene: TRBV2
CDR3aa: CASSEAMGQGFYEQYF
CDR3nt: TGTGCCAGCAGTGAAGCGATGGGACAGGGCTTCTACGAGCAGTACTTC

j_gene: TRBJ1-6
abundance: .
d_gene: .
v_gene: TRBV11-2
CDR3aa: CASSEERSFNSPLHF
CDR3nt: TGTGCCAGCAGTGAAGAGAGGTCGTTCAATTCACCCCTCCACTTT

j_gene: TRBJ2-3
abundance: .
d_gene: .
v_gene: TRBV9
CDR3aa: CASSVGGLGMDTQYF
CDR3nt: TGTGCCAGCAGCGTAGGCGGGTTGGGAATGGATACGCAGTATTTT

j_gene: TRBJ1-1
abundance: .
d_gene: .
v_gene: TRBV20-1
CDR3aa: CSASRVLEAFF
CDR3nt: TGCAGTGCTAGTAGAGTTCTTGAAGCTTTCTTT

j_gene: TRBJ2-5
abundance: .
d_gene: .
v_gene: TRBV5-4
CDR3aa: CASSQGVTETQYF
CDR3nt: TGTGCCAGCAGCCAAGGGGTGACAGAGACCCAGTACTTC

j_gene: TRBJ2-7
abundance: .
d_gene: TRBD2
v_gene: TRBV7-8
CDR3aa: CASSLRLGLAEPSFF
CDR3nt: TGTGCCAGCAGCTTAAGGCTCGGACTAGCAGAACCGTCTTTCTTC

j_gene: TRBJ2-5
abundance: once
d_gene: TRBD2
v_gene: TRBV2
CDR3aa: CASSPGLAGGRETQYF
CDR3nt: TGTGCCAGCAGTCCCGGACTAGCGGGAGGTAGGGAGACCCAGTACTTC

j_gene: TRBJ2-5
abundance: .
d_gene: TRBD1
v_gene: TRBV18
CDR3aa: CASSRDRVGQETQYF
CDR3nt: TGTGCCAGCTCAAGGGACAGGGTCGGCCAAGAGACCCAGTACTTC

j_gene: TRBJ1-2
abundance: .
d_gene: TRBD1
v_gene: TRBV18
CDR3aa: CASSRDRGDYGYTF
CDR3nt: TGTGCCAGCTCACGGGACAGGGGGGACTATGGCTACACCTTC

j_gene: TRBJ2-7
abundance: .
d_gene: TRBD2
v_gene: TRBV5-1
CDR3aa: CASSLSLAGTEQYF
CDR3nt: TGCGCCAGCAGCTTAAGTCTAGCGGGAACCGAGCAGTACTTC

j_gene: TRBJ1-5
abundance: .
d_gene: TRBD1
v_gene: TRBV19
CDR3aa: CASSVSGQYSNQPQHF
CDR3nt: TGTGCCAGTAGTGTGTCGGGACAGTACAGCAATCAGCCCCAGCATTTT

j_gene: TRBJ1-5
abundance: .
d_gene: TRBD1
v_gene: TRBV10-3
CDR3aa: CAISVDRDNQPQHF
CDR3nt: TGTGCCATCAGTGTCGACAGGGATAATCAGCCCCAGCATTTT

j_gene: TRBJ2-2
abundance: once
d_gene: TRBD1
v_gene: TRBV7-3
CDR3aa: CASSLMGQGTGELFF
CDR3nt: TGTGCCAGCAGCTTAATGGGACAGGGTACCGGGGAGCTGTTTTTT

j_gene: TRBJ2-1
abundance: .
d_gene: .
v_gene: TRBV11-2
CDR3aa: CASSTIGGRNEQFF
CDR3nt: TGTGCCAGCAGCACGATAGGTGGTCGGAATGAGCAGTTCTTC

j_gene: TRBJ1-3
abundance: .
d_gene: .
v_gene: TRBV29-1
CDR3aa: CSASGTLGNTIYF
CDR3nt: TGCAGCGCTTCCGGGACACTTGGAAACACCATATATTTT

j_gene: TRBJ2-4
abundance: .
d_gene: TRBD1
v_gene: TRBV9
CDR3aa: CASSYIHRGNIQYF
CDR3nt: TGTGCCAGCAGCTACATTCACAGGGGAAACATTCAGTACTTC

j_gene: TRBJ2-1
abundance: .
d_gene: .
v_gene: TRBV5-1
CDR3aa: CASSLVLGYEQFF
CDR3nt: TGCGCCAGCAGCTTGGTTTTGGGGTATGAGCAGTTCTTC

j_gene: TRBJ2-2
abundance: .
d_gene: TRBD1
v_gene: TRBV7-3
CDR3aa: CASSFTRGPGELFF
CDR3nt: TGTGCCAGCAGCTTTACCAGGGGGCCCGGGGAGCTGTTTTTT